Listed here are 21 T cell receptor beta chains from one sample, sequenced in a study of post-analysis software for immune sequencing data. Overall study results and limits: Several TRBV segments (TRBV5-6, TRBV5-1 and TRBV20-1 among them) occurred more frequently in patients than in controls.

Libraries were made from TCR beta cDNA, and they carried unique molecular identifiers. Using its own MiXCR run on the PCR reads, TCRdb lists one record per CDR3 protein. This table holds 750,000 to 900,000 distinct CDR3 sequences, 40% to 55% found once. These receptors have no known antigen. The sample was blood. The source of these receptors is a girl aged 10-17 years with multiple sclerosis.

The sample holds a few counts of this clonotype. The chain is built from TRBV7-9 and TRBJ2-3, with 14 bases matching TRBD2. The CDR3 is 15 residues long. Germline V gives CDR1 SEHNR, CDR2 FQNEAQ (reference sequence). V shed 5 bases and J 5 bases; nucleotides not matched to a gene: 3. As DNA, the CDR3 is TGTGCCAGCAGCCTCGGGACTAGCGGGAGAGATACGCAGTATTTT. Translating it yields CASSLGTSGRDTQYF.

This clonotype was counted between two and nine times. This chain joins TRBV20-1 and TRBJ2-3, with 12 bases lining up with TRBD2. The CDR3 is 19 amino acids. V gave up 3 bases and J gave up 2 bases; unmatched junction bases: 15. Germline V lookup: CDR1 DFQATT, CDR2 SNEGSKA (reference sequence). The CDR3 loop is CSARDGRSSGRENTDTQYF. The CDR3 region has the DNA TGCAGTGCTAGGGATGGGCGGTCTAGCGGGAGGGAGAACACAGATACGCAGTATTTT.

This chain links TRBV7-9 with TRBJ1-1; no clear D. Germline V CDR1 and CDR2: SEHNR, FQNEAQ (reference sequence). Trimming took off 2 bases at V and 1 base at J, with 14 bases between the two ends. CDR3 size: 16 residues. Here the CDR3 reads CASSLLGETANTEAFF. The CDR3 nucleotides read TGTGCCAGCAGCTTATTAGGTGAGACGGCGAACACTGAAGCTTTCTTT.

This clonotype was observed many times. The CDR3 nucleotides are TGTGCCAGCAGCGAGGGGGGGGACTATTCACCCCTCCACTTT. As protein: CASSEGGDYSPLHF. The rearrangement uses TRBV9 and TRBJ1-6; perhaps TRBD1 as D (6 bases). The CDR3 runs to 14 residues. Between the trimmed V and J ends, which lost 3 bases and 8 bases, there was a span of 12 bases. Germline V CDR1 and CDR2: SGDLS, YYNGEE.

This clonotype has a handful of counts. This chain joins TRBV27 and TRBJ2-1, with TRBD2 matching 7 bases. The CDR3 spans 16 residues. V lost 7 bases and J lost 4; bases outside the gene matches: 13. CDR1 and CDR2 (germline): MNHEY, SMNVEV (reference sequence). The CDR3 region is CASTQTSLGTYNEQFF. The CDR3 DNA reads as TGTGCCAGCACCCAGACTAGCCTTGGGACTTACAATGAGCAGTTCTTC.

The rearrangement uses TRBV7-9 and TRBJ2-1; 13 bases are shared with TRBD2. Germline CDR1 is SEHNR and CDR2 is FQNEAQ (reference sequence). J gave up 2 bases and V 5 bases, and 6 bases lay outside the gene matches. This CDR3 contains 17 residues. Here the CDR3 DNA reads TGTGCCAGCAGCCTCGGACTAGCGGGAGCGGCCTACAATGAGCAGTTCTTC. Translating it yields CASSLGLAGAAYNEQFF.

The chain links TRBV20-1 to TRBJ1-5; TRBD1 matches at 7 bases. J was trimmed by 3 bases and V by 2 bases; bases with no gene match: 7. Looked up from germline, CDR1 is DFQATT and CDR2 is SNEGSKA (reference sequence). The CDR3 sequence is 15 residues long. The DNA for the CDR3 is TGCAGTGCTAGACCCCGGGACAGTTACAATCAGCCCCAGCATTTT. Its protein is CSARPRDSYNQPQHF.

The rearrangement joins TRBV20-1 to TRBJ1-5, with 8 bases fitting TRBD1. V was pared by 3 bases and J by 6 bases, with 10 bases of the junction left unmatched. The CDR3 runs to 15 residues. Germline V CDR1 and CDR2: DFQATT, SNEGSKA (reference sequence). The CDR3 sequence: CSASGVGQVGQPQHF. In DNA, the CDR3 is TGCAGTGCTAGTGGTGTGGGACAGGTCGGTCAGCCCCAGCATTTT.

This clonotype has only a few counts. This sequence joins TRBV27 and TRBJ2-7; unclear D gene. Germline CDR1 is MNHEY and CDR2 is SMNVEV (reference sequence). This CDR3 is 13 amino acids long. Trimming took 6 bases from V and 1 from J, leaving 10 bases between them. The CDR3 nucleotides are TGTGCCAGCAGCCCCTGGCAGTCCTACGAGCAGTACTTC. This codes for CASSPWQSYEQYF.

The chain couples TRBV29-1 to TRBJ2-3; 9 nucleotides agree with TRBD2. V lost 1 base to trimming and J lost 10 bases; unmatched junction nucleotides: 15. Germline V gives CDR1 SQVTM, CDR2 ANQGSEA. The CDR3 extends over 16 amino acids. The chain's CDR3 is CSVEGWASGTFFAQYF. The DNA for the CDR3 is TGCAGCGTTGAAGGTTGGGCTAGCGGGACCTTCTTCGCGCAGTATTTT.

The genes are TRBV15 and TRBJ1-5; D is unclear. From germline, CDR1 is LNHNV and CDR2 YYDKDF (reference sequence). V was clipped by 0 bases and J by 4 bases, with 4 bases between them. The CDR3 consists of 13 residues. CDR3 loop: CATSRDRNQPQHF. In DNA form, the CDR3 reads TGTGCCACCAGCAGAGATCGAAATCAGCCCCAGCATTTT.

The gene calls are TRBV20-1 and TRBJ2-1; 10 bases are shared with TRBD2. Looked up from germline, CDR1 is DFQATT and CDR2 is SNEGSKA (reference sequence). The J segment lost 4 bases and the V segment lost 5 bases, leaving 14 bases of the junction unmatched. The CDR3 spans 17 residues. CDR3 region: CSARPLSGRGGYNEQFF. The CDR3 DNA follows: TGCAGTGCTCGCCCCCTGAGCGGGAGGGGGGGTTACAATGAGCAGTTCTTC.

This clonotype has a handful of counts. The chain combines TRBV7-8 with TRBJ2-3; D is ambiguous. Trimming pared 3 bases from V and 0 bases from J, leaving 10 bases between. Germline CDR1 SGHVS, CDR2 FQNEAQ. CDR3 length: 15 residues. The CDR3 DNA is TGTGCCAGCAGCTTCCCTGCGGCTAGCACAGATACGCAGTATTTT. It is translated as CASSFPAASTDTQYF.

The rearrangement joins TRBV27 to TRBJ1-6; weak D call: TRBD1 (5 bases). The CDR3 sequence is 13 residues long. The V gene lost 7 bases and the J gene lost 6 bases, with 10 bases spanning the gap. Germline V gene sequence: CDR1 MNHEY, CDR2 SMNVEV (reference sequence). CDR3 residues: CASTRALNSPLHF. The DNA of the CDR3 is TGTGCCAGCACCAGGGCCCTTAATTCACCCCTCCACTTT.

In DNA form, the CDR3 reads TGCGCCAGCAGCCATCAGCCCGCGGCAGGGGGGCGCGGGACGAATGAGCAGTTCTTC. Translating it yields CASSHQPAAGGRGTNEQFF. The genes are TRBV4-1 and TRBJ2-1; D perhaps matches TRBD1 (7 bases). V dropped 3 bases and J dropped 7 bases, with 28 bases sitting between them. This CDR3 has 19 amino acids. Germline assignment: CDR1 MGHRA and CDR2 YSYEKL.

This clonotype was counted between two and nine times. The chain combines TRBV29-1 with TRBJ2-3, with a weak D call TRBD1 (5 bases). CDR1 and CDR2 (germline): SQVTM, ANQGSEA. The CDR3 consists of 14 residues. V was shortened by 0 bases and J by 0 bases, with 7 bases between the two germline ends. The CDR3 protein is CSVEEGQSTDTQYF. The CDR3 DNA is TGCAGCGTTGAAGAGGGGCAAAGCACAGATACGCAGTATTTT.

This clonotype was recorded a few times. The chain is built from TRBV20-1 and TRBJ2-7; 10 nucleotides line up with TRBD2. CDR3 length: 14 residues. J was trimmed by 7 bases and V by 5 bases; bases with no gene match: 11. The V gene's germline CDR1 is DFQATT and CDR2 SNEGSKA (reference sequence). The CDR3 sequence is CSAGPTSGSLEQYF. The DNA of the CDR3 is TGCAGTGCTGGGCCGACTAGCGGGTCCCTTGAGCAGTACTTC.

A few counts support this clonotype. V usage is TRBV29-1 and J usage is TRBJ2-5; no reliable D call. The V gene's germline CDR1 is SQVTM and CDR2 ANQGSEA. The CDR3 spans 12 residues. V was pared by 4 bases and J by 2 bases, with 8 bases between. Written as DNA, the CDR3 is TGCAGCGTTGGGCTAGGACAAGAGACCCAGTACTTC. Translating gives CSVGLGQETQYF.

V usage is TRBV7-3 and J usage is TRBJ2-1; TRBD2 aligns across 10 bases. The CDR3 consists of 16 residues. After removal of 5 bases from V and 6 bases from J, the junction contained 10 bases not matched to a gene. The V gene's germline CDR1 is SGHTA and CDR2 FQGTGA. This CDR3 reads CASSNGPSGGFNEQFF. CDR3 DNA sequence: TGTGCCAGCAGCAATGGGCCTAGCGGGGGATTCAATGAGCAGTTCTTC.

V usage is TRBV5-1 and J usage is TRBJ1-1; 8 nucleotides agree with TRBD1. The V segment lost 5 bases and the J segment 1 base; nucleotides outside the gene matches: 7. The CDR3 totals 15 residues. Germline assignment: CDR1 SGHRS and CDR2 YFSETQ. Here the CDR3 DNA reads TGCGCCAGCAGGTCTCAGGGGGCCGGGAACACTGAAGCTTTCTTT. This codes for CASRSQGAGNTEAFF.

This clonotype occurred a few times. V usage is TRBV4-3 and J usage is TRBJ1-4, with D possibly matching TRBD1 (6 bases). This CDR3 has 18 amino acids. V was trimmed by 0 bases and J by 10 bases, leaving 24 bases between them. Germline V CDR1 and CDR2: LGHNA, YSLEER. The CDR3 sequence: CASSQDSLRTAPIGKLFF. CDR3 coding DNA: TGCGCCAGCAGCCAAGATTCGTTGAGGACAGCGCCAATTGGAAAACTGTTTTTT.